These 32 T cell receptor beta chains share one sample of origin, sequenced in a study. TCRdb reprocessed the 5' RACE reads via MiXCR and lists one record per CDR3 protein. The sample records some 40,000 distinct CDR3 sequences, roughly 27% being singletons. Source material: memory CD4+ T cells sorted from a lymph node. Documented subset: memory CD4+ T cells, CD4+CD45RO+CD25-. These receptors all come from a female donor with breast cancer.

About this clonotype itself: One junction end disagrees with the germline gene, perhaps due to a read error. The CDR3 sequence: CASMNTGFIRGYEQYF. The CDR3 coding sequence is TGCGCCAGCATGAACACAGGGTTTATTAGAGGCTACGAGCAGTACTTC. J is TRBJ2-7 and V is TRBV28, with a tentative D call TRBD1 (6 bases). The CDR3 sequence is 16 residues long. Germline CDR1 is MDHEN and CDR2 is SYDVKM.

The table lists this clonotype with a few counts. This sequence joins TRBV5-1 and TRBJ2-5, with TRBD2 identical over 14 bases. V gave up 0 bases and J gave up 2 bases; unmatched junction bases: 9. The CDR3 totals 19 residues. Germline values: CDR1 SGHRS, CDR2 YFSETQ. This chain's CDR3 is CASSLVWGLAGAQQETQYF. The CDR3 region has the DNA TGCGCCAGCAGCTTGGTCTGGGGACTAGCGGGGGCCCAACAAGAGACCCAGTACTTC. The full variable domain, with the rest looked up from reference TRBV5-1 and TRBJ2-5, is KAGVTQTPRYLIKTRGQQVTLSCSPISGHRSVSWYQQTPGQGLQFLFEYFSETQRNKGNFPGRFSGRQFSNSRSEMNVSTLELGDSALYLCASSLVWGLAGAQQETQYFGPGTRLLVL.

This clonotype turned up a few times. The chain couples TRBV5-4 to TRBJ2-2, with 7 bases that match TRBD1. Germline CDR1 SGHNT, CDR2 YYREEE (reference sequence). The CDR3 totals 16 residues. Trimming removed 1 base from V and 6 bases from J; junction bases left unmatched: 9. CDR3 nucleotide sequence: TGTGCCAGCAGCTTGCATGTGACAGGGAGCGCCGGGGAGCTGTTTTTT. It yields the protein CASSLHVTGSAGELFF.

In this sample, this clonotype turned up a few times. The chain recombines TRBV6-1 with TRBJ2-3; D gene ambiguous. Trimming cost V 5 bases and J 0 bases, with 9 bases left between them. Germline V lookup: CDR1 MNHNS, CDR2 SASEGT. The CDR3 spans 14 residues. Here the CDR3 reads CASSPLHSTDTQYF. CDR3 nucleotide sequence: TGTGCCAGCAGTCCGCTACACAGCACAGATACGCAGTATTTT.

This clonotype came up a few times. The chain recombines TRBV28 with TRBJ2-5; no clear D. Germline CDR1 MDHEN, CDR2 SYDVKM. The ends were cut back, 6 bases at V and 4 bases at J, with 15 bases in the middle. This CDR3 has 14 amino acids. The CDR3 nucleotides are TGTGCCAGCAGGTCGCTCGGAGCCCTAGAGACCCAGTACTTC. As protein: CASRSLGALETQYF.

The V call is TRBV28, the J call TRBJ2-3; TRBD2 matches at 8 bases. V lost 8 bases, J lost 4 bases, and 8 bases stayed unmatched. Per the germline V gene, CDR1 is MDHEN and CDR2 is SYDVKM. The CDR3 is 14 amino acids. The CDR3 reads CASFPGGRADTQYF. The CDR3 DNA sequence: TGTGCCAGCTTCCCGGGGGGGCGCGCAGATACGCAGTATTTT.

The chain uses TRBV20-1 and TRBJ2-1; TRBD2 matches at 13 bases. The CDR3 length is 14 residues. Germline V gene sequence: CDR1 DFQATT, CDR2 SNEGSKA (reference sequence). Trimming removed 6 bases from V and 3 bases from J; junction bases left unmatched: 2. The CDR3 protein is CSARTSGSYNEQFF. The CDR3 DNA follows: TGCAGTGCCAGGACTAGCGGGAGCTACAATGAGCAGTTCTTC.

This chain uses TRBV27 with TRBJ1-5; 10 bases fit TRBD1. Germline CDR1 MNHEY, CDR2 SMNVEV (reference sequence). The CDR3 contains 15 residues. The ends lost 6 bases at V and 4 bases at J; junction bases unmatched: 6. The CDR3, as DNA: TGTGCCAGCAGCCGGACAGGGGGAGTAAATCAGCCCCAGCATTTT. It is translated as CASSRTGGVNQPQHF.

This clonotype was counted only a few times. This chain links TRBV20-1 with TRBJ2-5; D is ambiguous. V lost 0 bases and J lost 10, with 9 bases in between. The V gene's germline CDR1 is DFQATT and CDR2 SNEGSKA (reference sequence). The CDR3 has 11 residues. The CDR3 protein is CSARDANIQYF. The CDR3 bases are TGCAGTGCTAGAGACGCTAATATCCAGTACTTC.

This clonotype was recorded many times. This chain joins TRBV5-6 and TRBJ1-1; 9 bases agree with TRBD1. CDR3 size: 13 residues. Germline lookup yields CDR1 SGHDT and CDR2 YYEEEE. V lost 4 bases, J lost 5 bases, and 3 bases stayed unmatched. The CDR3 sequence is CASSLDRGTEAFF. Written as DNA, the CDR3 is TGTGCCAGCAGCCTAGACAGGGGGACTGAAGCTTTCTTT.

This clonotype turned up a few times. This rearrangement joins TRBV7-9 to TRBJ2-7, with a weak D call TRBD2 (5 bases). V was trimmed by 2 bases and J by 4 bases, leaving 9 bases between them. The CDR3 has 13 amino acids. Germline CDR1 SEHNR, CDR2 FQNEAQ (reference sequence). CDR3: CASSLWESYEQYF. The CDR3 DNA sequence: TGTGCCAGCAGCTTATGGGAGAGTTACGAGCAGTACTTC. The whole variable domain, remainder taken from reference TRBV7-9 and TRBJ2-7, is DTGVSQNPRHKITKRGQNVTFRCDPISEHNRLYWYRQTLGQGPEFLTYFQNEAQLEKSRLLSDRFSAERPKGSFSTLEIQRTEQGDSAMYLCASSLWESYEQYFGPGTRLTVT.

This clonotype was seen a handful of times. The chain employs TRBV5-1 and TRBJ2-1; TRBD2 matches 8 bases. The junction had 14 bases not matched to a gene; V was cut back by 1 base and J by 5 bases. CDR1 and CDR2 (germline): SGHRS, YFSETQ. The CDR3 consists of 18 residues. The CDR3 spells CASSLPVQLAEPNNEQFF. The CDR3, as DNA: TGCGCCAGCAGCTTGCCCGTTCAACTAGCGGAACCCAACAATGAGCAGTTCTTC.

As to this clonotype: A much larger clone lies one base from this, so it may be a read error. This sequence joins TRBV4-1 and TRBJ2-1, with D unresolved. Germline V lookup: CDR1 MGHRA, CDR2 YSYEKL. The CDR3 contains 16 residues. Deletions cut 1 base from V and 0 bases from J, with 10 bases between. The CDR3 here is CASSQVNPVSYNEQFF. The CDR3 nucleotides read TGCGCCAGCAGCCAAGTTAACCCTGTCTCCTACAATGAGCAGTTCTTC.

The DNA for the CDR3 is TGCAGCGTTCGACCGGGACAGACGTACGAGCAGTACTTC. Protein sequence: CSVRPGQTYEQYF. This sequence joins TRBV29-1 and TRBJ2-7; the match to TRBD1 covers 7 bases. This CDR3 spans 13 amino acids. The germline V gene encodes CDR1 SQVTM and CDR2 ANQGSEA. Trimming removed 5 bases from V and 4 bases from J; junction bases left unmatched: 8.

To note about this clonotype: At one end the junction does not follow the germline gene, possibly because of a read error. The CDR3: CASSAAPGIQEAQYF. DNA of the CDR3: TGTGCCAGCAGTGCGGCGCCGGGGATCCAAGAGGCCCAGTACTTC. The chain carries TRBV27 and TRBJ2-5; TRBD2 might be the D (5 bases). Germline V gene lookup returns CDR1 MNHEY and CDR2 SMNVEV (reference sequence). CDR3 size: 15 residues.

The genes are TRBV28 and TRBJ2-3; 9 bases fit TRBD1. The CDR3 loop spans 15 amino acids. CDR1 is MDHEN and CDR2 is SYDVKM in the germline V gene. Trimming took 3 bases from V and 6 from J; bases not matched to a gene: 7. CDR3 sequence reads: CASSFVGTGPDTQYF. For the CDR3, the DNA is TGTGCCAGCAGTTTTGTGGGGACAGGGCCTGATACGCAGTATTTT.

Turning to this clonotype: At one of its ends the junction is not consistent with the germline gene, which may arise from a read error. This rearrangement joins TRBV4-1 to TRBJ2-2; D perhaps matches TRBD2 (7 bases). From germline, CDR1 is MGHRA and CDR2 YSYEKL. CDR3 size: 14 residues. The CDR3 sequence: CAGGAGLNTRELFF. For the CDR3, the DNA is TGCGCCGGGGGCGCGGGACTAAACACCAGGGAGCTGTTTTTT.

This clonotype has a handful of counts. The chain recombines TRBV28 with TRBJ2-2, with TRBD2 identical over 8 bases. V shed 6 bases, J shed 1 base, and the junction held 10 bases outside the gene matches. Germline lookup yields CDR1 MDHEN and CDR2 SYDVKM. CDR3 length: 17 amino acids. CDR3 nucleotides: TGTGCCAGCAGACCGGGAGGCCTAGCGGGGAACACCGGGGAGCTGTTTTTT. Its translation is CASRPGGLAGNTGELFF.

Concerning this clonotype itself: At one end the junction does not follow the germline gene, possibly because of a read error. The V and J genes are TRBV15 and TRBJ2-6; unclear D gene. The CDR3 runs to 15 residues. The V gene's germline CDR1 is LNHNV and CDR2 YYDKDF (reference sequence). CDR3 amino acids: CAASRDHSGANVLTF. CDR3 DNA: TGTGCCGCCAGCAGAGATCACTCTGGGGCCAACGTCCTGACTTTC.

The chain recombines TRBV5-1 with TRBJ2-7; 8 nucleotides align to TRBD2. The CDR3 contains 17 residues. J was trimmed by 2 bases and V by 0 bases; bases with no gene match: 10. CDR1 and CDR2 (germline): SGHRS, YFSETQ. This CDR3 reads CASSLAVGKRGTYEQYF. The CDR3 region has the DNA TGCGCCAGCAGCTTGGCCGTGGGGAAGCGGGGGACCTACGAGCAGTACTTC.

Turning to this clonotype: Possible read error: a much larger clone is one base away. The chain carries TRBV6-5 and TRBJ2-7; D could derive from TRBD1 or TRBD2 (6 bases each). The CDR3 is 13 residues long. Trimming left V 6 bases short and J 3 bases short, with 12 bases between. Germline-derived CDR1 and CDR2 are MNHEY and SVGAGI. The chain's CDR3 is CASRRGPNYEQYV. The DNA of the CDR3 is TGTGCCAGCAGACGGGGGCCAAACTACGAGCAGTACGTC.

On this clonotype: A clone one base away is much larger, so this may be a read error. This rearrangement joins TRBV5-1 to TRBJ2-3, with unresolved D. Germline assignment: CDR1 SGHRS and CDR2 YFSETQ. V gave up 8 bases and J gave up 2 bases, with 18 bases separating them. CDR3 size: 15 residues. The chain's CDR3 is CARTGGLDTTDTQYF. DNA for the CDR3: TGCGCCAGAACCGGCGGCCTAGACACCACAGATACGCAGTATTTT.

The V call is TRBV5-1, the J call TRBJ1-1; D unclear. Germline values: CDR1 SGHRS, CDR2 YFSETQ. Trimming pared 4 bases from V and 4 bases from J, leaving 5 bases between. The CDR3 is 11 residues long. CDR3 nucleotides: TGCGCCAGCAGCGAGAGCACTGAAGCTTTCTTT. The encoded protein is CASSESTEAFF.

V is TRBV24-1 and J is TRBJ2-5; a possible D gene is TRBD2 (6 bases). The V gene lost 4 bases and the J gene lost 3 bases, with 8 bases spanning the gap. The CDR3 is made up of 13 amino acids. Per germline, CDR1 KGHDR and CDR2 SFDVKD. The CDR3 nucleotides read TGTGCCACCAGTGACTCGGGAGAAGAGACCCAGTACTTC. The encoded protein is CATSDSGEETQYF.

By share, this clonotype ranks as medium-sized. V usage is TRBV5-1 and J usage is TRBJ2-2; 7 bases are a match to TRBD1. V lost 3 bases and J lost 4; bases outside the gene matches: 9. The CDR3 contains 16 residues. The germline gives CDR1 SGHRS, CDR2 YFSETQ. CDR3 DNA sequence: TGCGCCAGCAGCTCGGGACAGATAGATATCACCGGGGAGCTGTTTTTT. It codes for CASSSGQIDITGELFF.

Here the CDR3 reads CASSPGQGADEQFF. CDR3 sequence (DNA): TGTGCCAGCTCGCCGGGACAGGGGGCCGATGAGCAGTTCTTC. This chain links TRBV18 with TRBJ2-1, with TRBD1 matching over 12 bases. Germline values: CDR1 KGHSH, CDR2 LQKENI. V gave up 6 bases and J gave up 8 bases; unmatched junction bases: 5. The length of the CDR3 is 14 residues.

In its sample, this clonotype ranks as medium-sized. The chain combines TRBV4-1 with TRBJ1-4; a weak D match, TRBD1 (5 bases). Germline-derived CDR1 and CDR2 are MGHRA and YSYEKL. Trimming removed 0 bases at V and 7 bases at J, with 12 bases between. The CDR3 is 15 amino acids. CDR3 nucleotides: TGCGCCAGCAGCCAAGACAGGGTCGGTGGTGAAAAACTGTTTTTT. It yields the protein CASSQDRVGGEKLFF.

DNA for the CDR3: TGTGCCAGCAGTTACGGGCAGGGAATTCAGCCCCAGCATTTT. Its protein is CASSYGQGIQPQHF. The gene calls are TRBV6-5 and TRBJ1-5; the D gene is possibly TRBD1 (5 bases). The CDR3 extends over 14 amino acids. The V end lost 2 bases, the J end lost 6 bases, and 11 bases lay between the germline ends. Germline CDR1 and CDR2: MNHEY and SVGAGI.

The chain carries TRBV3-1 and TRBJ1-5; 9 bases are shared with TRBD1. V lost 4 bases, J lost 7 bases, and 5 bases stayed unmatched. Germline CDR1 is LGHDT and CDR2 is YNNKEL (reference sequence). There are 14 residues in the CDR3. As DNA, the CDR3 is TGTGCCAGCAGCCCCGGGACAGGGTCCCAGCCCCAGCATTTT. Its protein is CASSPGTGSQPQHF.

The J gene is TRBJ2-7, the V gene TRBV9, with D tentatively TRBD2 (5 bases). Looked up from germline, CDR1 is SGDLS and CDR2 is YYNGEE. This CDR3 region has 14 residues. The V end lost 0 bases, the J end lost 2 bases, and 9 bases lay between the germline ends. Here the CDR3 reads CASSVGERAYEQYF. DNA of the CDR3: TGTGCCAGCAGCGTAGGGGAGCGAGCCTACGAGCAGTACTTC.

As to this clonotype: The junction differs from germline at one of its ends, possibly a read error. The chain couples TRBV7-9 to TRBJ2-3; D assignment may be TRBD1 or TRBD2 (5 bases each). The CDR3 sequence is 15 residues long. Germline assignment: CDR1 SEHNR and CDR2 FQNEAQ (reference sequence). CDR3 DNA sequence: TGTGCCGGCAGAGCCTCCGGGGCTAGCACAGATACGCAGTATTTT. Its translation is CAGRASGASTDTQYF.

This clonotype has only a few counts. The chain links TRBV6-5 to TRBJ1-1, with 7 bases fitting TRBD1. This CDR3 contains 16 residues. Trimming took 2 bases from V and 5 from J; bases not matched to a gene: 11. CDR1 is MNHEY and CDR2 is SVGAGI in the germline V gene. For the CDR3, the DNA is TGTGCCAGCAGTTACGGAGGGGGCGTGGGTCGGACTGAAGCTTTCTTT. Its protein is CASSYGGGVGRTEAFF.